This T cell receptor (beta chain) derives from a study of long-term antiretroviral therapy in people with HIV. Overall study: The 2015 immediate-ART recommendation was preceded by the earliest samples by about a decade. General observations from the study: Whichever time point was examined, clones expanded before ART dominated the repertoire.

V lost 5 bases and J 5 bases, leaving 7 bases between the germline ends. This CDR3 contains 12 residues. Germline loops: CDR1 MNHEY, CDR2 SMNVEV (reference sequence). Sequencing relied on immunoSEQ assay v3.0, run at survey level. Method: immunoSEQ multiplex PCR; TCRdb's copy keeps in-frame clones and lacks some. The sample has around 28,000 clones, 65% to 85% seen once. As concerns this clone: The target antigen is unknown.

The V call is TRBV27, the J call TRBJ2-1, with D uncertain. This TCR was sampled from a man aged 30 to 45 with HIV. The sequencing used unsorted PBMCs, collected almost 2.9 years after starting antiretroviral therapy. The CDR3 bases are TGTGCCAGCAGTACTTCTCACAATGAGCAGTTCTTC. It codes for CASSTSHNEQFF.